The clone carrying this TCR beta chain was observed a handful of times. TCRdb redid the calling of the PCR reads with MiXCR, one entry per CDR3 protein. The data hold approximately 12,000 distinct CDR3 sequences, with under 55% observed a single time. The sample is drawn from a study of tumor-infiltrating lymphocytes in oesophageal squamous cell carcinoma. This CDR3 contains 18 residues. Trimming at V came to 4 bases and at J to 1 base, leaving 9 bases not matched to a gene. Germline V CDR1 and CDR2: SGHTA, FQGNSA. Sequenced sample: normal esophageal tissue next to the tumor. The TCR originated in a male donor with esophageal squamous cell carcinoma. The rearrangement joins TRBV7-2 to TRBJ2-3, with 12 bases lining up with TRBD2. CDR3 residues: CASSSQTSGRWGTDTQYF. CDR3 coding DNA: TGTGCCAGCAGCTCCCAGACTAGCGGGAGATGGGGCACAGATACGCAGTATTTT. The variable domain in full, completed from reference TRBV7-2 and TRBJ2-3, reads GAGVSQSPSNKVTEKGKDVELRCDPISGHTALYWYRQSLGQGLEFLIYFQGNSAPDKSGLPSDRFSAERTGGSVSTLTIQRTQQEDSAVYLCASSSQTSGRWGTDTQYFGPGTRLTVL.